This T cell receptor (beta chain) was sequenced during a study of low-dose radiotherapy and immunotherapy resistance in tumors. Germline V gene sequence: CDR1 MDHEN, CDR2 SYDVKM. The CDR3 contains 15 residues when both ends are counted. Time point meaning: before trial treatment. Note on this clonotype: The DNA is left out, because the CDR3 cannot be placed on it with certainty; the CDR3 is given as TCRdb lists it.

Primers used for first-strand cDNA, a TRAV- and TRBV-specific set, covered both alpha and beta chains. Using a constant-region primer together with a V-primer adapter, TCRs were subjected to 20 PCR cycles of amplification. TCRdb re-derived calls from the reads in MiXCR, one entry per CDR3 protein. Altogether 100,000 or so distinct CDR3 sequences are present, 9.4% being singletons, with the ten largest covering more than 0.85%. The gene calls are TRBV28 and TRBJ1-4; no check of the table's D call, TRBD1, against the DNA was made. The material was PBMCs, obtained before treatment. The clonotype originates from a male donor with prostate cancer. Here the CDR3 reads CASSLSGQVEKLFFF.